This entry concerns a single T cell receptor beta chain. Profiling relied on immunoSEQ multiplex PCR, and the TCRdb table lists in-frame clones only, not all of them. The table includes approximately 97,000 clones, around nine tenths detected once. This sample was taken from a study of control samples from healthy donors and cancer patients. Germline V gives CDR1 ENHRY, CDR2 SYGVKD. V dropped 10 bases and J dropped 1 base, with 19 bases sitting between them. The CDR3 totals 15 residues. The clonotype was recovered from a human donor in good health. The donor label of this sample is uncertain. Specimen: blood. The gene calls are TRBV10-3 and TRBJ1-1, with D possibly being TRBD1 (5 bases). CDR3 residues: CATLPDGARNTEAFF. CDR3 in DNA: TGTGCCACCTTACCTGACGGGGCGCGGAACACTGAAGCTTTCTTT.